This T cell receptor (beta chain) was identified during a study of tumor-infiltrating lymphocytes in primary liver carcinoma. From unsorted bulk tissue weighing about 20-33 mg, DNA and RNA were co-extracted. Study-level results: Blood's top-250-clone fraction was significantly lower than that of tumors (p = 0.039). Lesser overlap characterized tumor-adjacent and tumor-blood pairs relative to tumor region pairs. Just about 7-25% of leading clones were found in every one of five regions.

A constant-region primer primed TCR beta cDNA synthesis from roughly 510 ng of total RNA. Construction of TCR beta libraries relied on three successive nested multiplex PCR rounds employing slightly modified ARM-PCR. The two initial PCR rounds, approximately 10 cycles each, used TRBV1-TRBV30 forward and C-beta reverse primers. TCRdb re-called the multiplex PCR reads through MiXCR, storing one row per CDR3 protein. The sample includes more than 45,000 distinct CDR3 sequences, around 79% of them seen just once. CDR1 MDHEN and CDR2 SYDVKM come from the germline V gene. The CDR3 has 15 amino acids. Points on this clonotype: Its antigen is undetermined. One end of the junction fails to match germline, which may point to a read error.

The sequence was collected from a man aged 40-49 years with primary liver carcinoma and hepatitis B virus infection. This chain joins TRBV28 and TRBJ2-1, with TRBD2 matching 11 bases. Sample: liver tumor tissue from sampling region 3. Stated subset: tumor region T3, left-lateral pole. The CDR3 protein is CAGSSRLAGGNEQFF. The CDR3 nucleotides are TGTGCCGGCAGTTCCCGCCTAGCGGGAGGCAATGAGCAGTTCTTC.